Listed below are T cell receptor beta chains from one sample, sequenced in a study of graft-versus-host responses after intestinal transplantation. Sequencing was performed with immunoSEQ multiplex PCR; in TCRdb, only in-frame clones are kept and a portion is missing. The repertoire has nearly 95,000 clones, about 92% of them found once; the top ten carry 1.5% to 2%. Antigens of these TCRs are unknown. Sequencing was performed on unstimulated CD8+ T cells sorted from spleen or lymph node cells, taken before intestinal transplant. The receptor set was obtained from a human donor who received an intestinal transplant. CDR3s include the opening cysteine and the closing phenylalanine or tryptophan. A D gene is named only where the DNA matches it firmly. Some rows mark clone size as missing; the rest say once, few, many or name a class of expanded clone.

NA	TRBV30	TRBD2	13	TRBJ2-1	TGTGCCTGGAGCCTGGGGGGGATCAATGAGCAGTTCTTC	CAWSLGGINEQFF
NA	TRBV11-3	TRBD1	16	TRBJ2-7	TGTGCCAGCAGCTTGCGGACAGGGGAGTGGACCTACGAGCAGTACTTC	CASSLRTGEWTYEQYF
NA	TRBV11-2	NA	13	TRBJ2-3	TGTGCCAGCAGCTCTGCAGGGCCAGATACGCAGTATTTT	CASSSAGPDTQYF
NA	TRBV19	NA	15	TRBJ2-3	TGTGCCAGCAAGCGTCCTCAGGGTCTTTCAGATACGCAGTATTTT	CASKRPQGLSDTQYF
NA	TRBV4-2	TRBD2	15	TRBJ2-1	TGTGCCAGCAGCCCTTTAGCGGGGGGTTCCGTAGAGCAGTTCTTC	CASSPLAGGSVEQFF
NA	TRBV9	NA	15	TRBJ2-3	TGTGCCAGCACCAGAGCTGGGGGGGGGCGAGATACGCAGTATTTT	CASTRAGGGRDTQYF
NA	TRBV4-3	NA	14	TRBJ2-5	TGCGCCAGCAGCCAAGGTGGCTTGAAAGAGACCCAGTACTTC	CASSQGGLKETQYF
NA	TRBV4-1	NA	14	TRBJ2-3	TGCGCCAGCAGCCAAGCCCCCGGGACAGATACGCAGTATTTT	CASSQAPGTDTQYF
NA	TRBV4-3	NA	15	TRBJ2-1	TGCGCCAGCAGCCAAGATAGACAGACTTACAATGAGCAGTTCTTC	CASSQDRQTYNEQFF
NA	TRBV19	NA	11	TRBJ2-7	TGTGCCACACACCCGAGGTACGAGCAGTACTTC	CATHPRYEQYF
NA	TRBV6-1	TRBD1	15	TRBJ1-6	TGTGCCAGCAGTGACTGGGACAGAAGTAATTCACCCCTCCACTTT	CASSDWDRSNSPLHF
NA	TRBV15	TRBD1	15	TRBJ2-7	TGTGCCACCAGCAGTGACAGGGTCAGCTCCTACGAGCAGTACTTC	CATSSDRVSSYEQYF
NA	TRBV6-5	NA	13	TRBJ2-3	TGTGCCAGCAGTTCCCGACACACAGATACGCAGTATTTT	CASSSRHTDTQYF
NA	TRBV13	TRBD2	16	TRBJ2-3	TGTGCCAGCAGCATCGCGGGGGGGCTAACCACAGATACGCAGTATTTT	CASSIAGGLTTDTQYF
NA	TRBV10-3	NA	15	TRBJ1-1	TGTGCCATCAGTGGGGGTGCCGGGGAGAACACTGAAGCTTTCTTT	CAISGGAGENTEAFF
NA	TRBV5-8	NA	13	TRBJ2-1	TGTGCCAGCAGCTTGAGGAGAAACAATGAGCAGTTCTTC	CASSLRRNNEQFF
NA	TRBV7-2	NA	12	TRBJ2-4	TGTGCCAGCAGCTCATCCCTGGGACTGAAGTACTTC	CASSSSLGLKYF
NA	TRBV4-3	NA	14	TRBJ1-2	TGCGCCAGCAGCCAAGCACAGGGCGGCTATGGCTACACCTTC	CASSQAQGGYGYTF
NA	TRBV19	NA	14	TRBJ2-7	TGTGCCAGTAGTTGGGTTTCGGGTGCCTACGAGCAGTACTTC	CASSWVSGAYEQYF
NA	TRBV27	TRBD1	14	TRBJ2-1	TGTGCCAGCAGTACAGGGGATTCCTACAATGAGCAGTTCTTC	CASSTGDSYNEQFF
NA	TRBV4-3	NA	14	TRBJ2-3	TGCGCCAGCAGCTCCCTCCGGGGAGCAGATACGCAGTATTTT	CASSSLRGADTQYF
NA	TRBV30	NA	13	TRBJ1-1	TGTGCCTGGAGTTTAGCCCGGGGGACGGAAGCTTTCTTT	CAWSLARGTEAFF
NA	TRBV7-2	NA	14	TRBJ2-1	TGTGCCAGCAGCCGGGGAACAGATTACAATGAGCAGTTCTTC	CASSRGTDYNEQFF
NA	TRBV7-9	NA	15	TRBJ2-7	TGTGCCAGCAGCTTAGACAGGGATCCAGTCCACGAGCAGTACTTC	CASSLDRDPVHEQYF
many	TRBV5-1	NA	16	TRBJ1-2	TGCGCCAGCAGCTTGGAAGGAGGGCGGGGGTTCTATGGCTACACCTTC	CASSLEGGRGFYGYTF
NA	TRBV7-8	TRBD2	16	TRBJ2-3	TGTGCCAGCAGCTTAGTACTAGCGGGGGGCACAGATACGCAGTATTTT	CASSLVLAGGTDTQYF
NA	TRBV2	TRBD2	15	TRBJ2-3	TGTGCCAGCACGAGGCTAGCGGAGATCACAGATACGCAGTATTTT	CASTRLAEITDTQYF
NA	TRBV5-1	TRBD1	16	TRBJ2-3	TGCGCCAGCAGCTTTAGACAGGGGGCCAGCACAGATACGCAGTATTTT	CASSFRQGASTDTQYF
NA	TRBV4-1	TRBD2	18	TRBJ2-3	TGCGCCAGCAGCCAAGTCGTGACTAGCGGGAGGGCGACAGATACGCAGTATTTT	CASSQVVTSGRATDTQYF
NA	TRBV11-3	TRBD2	18	TRBJ2-1	TGTGCCAGCAGCTTAGAAGGGACTAGCGGGGCGTTCTACAATGAGCAGTTCTTC	CASSLEGTSGAFYNEQFF
NA	TRBV4-3	NA	14	TRBJ2-2	TGCGCCAGCAGCCCCCGGGAAGGTACGGGGGAGCTGTTTTTT	CASSPREGTGELFF
NA	TRBV19	TRBD1	15	TRBJ2-2	TGTGCCAGTAGACAGGACAGGCCGAACACCGGGGAGCTGTTTTTT	CASRQDRPNTGELFF
NA	TRBV2	NA	13	TRBJ2-7	TGTGCCAGCAGGACTTCTTTTTCCTACGAGCAGTACTTC	CASRTSFSYEQYF
NA	TRBV7-2	TRBD1	14	TRBJ2-7	TGTGCCAGCGGCGGGACAGGGGCTTCCTACGAGCAGTACTTC	CASGGTGASYEQYF
once	TRBV27	NA	14	TRBJ2-7	TGTGCCAGCAGTCCTGACAGGATTCAAAACGAGCAGTACTTC	CASSPDRIQNEQYF
NA	TRBV19	TRBD1	14	TRBJ2-1	TGTGCCAGTACCTGGACAGGGAACTCCAATGAGCAGTTCTTC	CASTWTGNSNEQFF
once	TRBV7-2	NA	15	TRBJ2-7	TGTGCCAGCAGCTCCGGAAGCGTGCCGAGCTACGAGCAGTACTTC	CASSSGSVPSYEQYF
few	TRBV6-5	TRBD1	14	TRBJ1-6	TGTGCCAGCTCCGACAGGGGGCCTAATTCACCCCTCCACTTT	CASSDRGPNSPLHF
NA	TRBV27	NA	12	TRBJ2-7	TGTGCCAGCAGTTCCAGAGGATCCGAGCAGTACTTC	CASSSRGSEQYF
NA	TRBV19	TRBD2	19	TRBJ2-1	TGTGCCAGTAGTAGACCCCTTGTTCTAGCGGGGGGCTCCTACAATGAGCAGTTCTTC	CASSRPLVLAGGSYNEQFF
NA	TRBV5-4	TRBD2	18	TRBJ2-3	TGTGCCAGCAGCATGGGACTAGCGGAGACCTTTAGCACAGATACGCAGTATTTT	CASSMGLAETFSTDTQYF
NA	TRBV11-2	NA	14	TRBJ2-5	TGTGCCAGCAGCCTCTGGGAGAAAAAAGAGACCCAGTACTTC	CASSLWEKKETQYF